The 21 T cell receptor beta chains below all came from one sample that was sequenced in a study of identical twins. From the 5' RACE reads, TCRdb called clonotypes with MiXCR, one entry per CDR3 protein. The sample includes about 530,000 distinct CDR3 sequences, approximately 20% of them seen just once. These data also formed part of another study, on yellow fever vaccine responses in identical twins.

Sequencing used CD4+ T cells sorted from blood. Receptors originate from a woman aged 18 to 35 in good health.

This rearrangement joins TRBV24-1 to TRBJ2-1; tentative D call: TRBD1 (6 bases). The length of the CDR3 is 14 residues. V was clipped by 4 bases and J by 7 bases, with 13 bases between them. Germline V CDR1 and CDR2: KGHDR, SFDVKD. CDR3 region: CATSDTQRGNEQFF. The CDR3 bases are TGTGCCACCAGTGACACTCAGAGGGGGAATGAGCAGTTCTTC.

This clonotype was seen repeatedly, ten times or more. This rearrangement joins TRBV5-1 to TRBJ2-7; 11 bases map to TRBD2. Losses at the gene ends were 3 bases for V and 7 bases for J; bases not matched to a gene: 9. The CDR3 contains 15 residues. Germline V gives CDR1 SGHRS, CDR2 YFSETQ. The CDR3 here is CASSWGLADSREQYF. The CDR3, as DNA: TGCGCCAGCAGCTGGGGACTAGCGGATAGCAGGGAGCAGTACTTC.

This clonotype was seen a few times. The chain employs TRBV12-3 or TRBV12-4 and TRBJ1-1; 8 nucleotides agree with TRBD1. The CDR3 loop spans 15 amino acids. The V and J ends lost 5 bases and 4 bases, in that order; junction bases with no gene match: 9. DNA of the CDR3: TGTGCCAGCAGTCAGAGTCAGGGGGCGGGCACTGAAGCTTTCTTT. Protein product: CASSQSQGAGTEAFF.

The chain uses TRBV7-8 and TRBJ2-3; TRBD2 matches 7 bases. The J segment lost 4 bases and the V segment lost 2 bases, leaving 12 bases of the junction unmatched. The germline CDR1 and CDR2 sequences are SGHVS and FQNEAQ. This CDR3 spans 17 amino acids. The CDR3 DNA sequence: TGTGCCAGCAGCTTAAATACGGGACTAACTGTTCCAGATACGCAGTATTTT. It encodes CASSLNTGLTVPDTQYF.

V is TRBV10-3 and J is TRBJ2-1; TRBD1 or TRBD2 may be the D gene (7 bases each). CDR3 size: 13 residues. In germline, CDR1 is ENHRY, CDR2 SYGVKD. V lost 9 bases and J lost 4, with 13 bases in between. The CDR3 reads CAIAGQIYNEQFF. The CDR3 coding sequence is TGTGCCATAGCGGGACAGATTTACAATGAGCAGTTCTTC.

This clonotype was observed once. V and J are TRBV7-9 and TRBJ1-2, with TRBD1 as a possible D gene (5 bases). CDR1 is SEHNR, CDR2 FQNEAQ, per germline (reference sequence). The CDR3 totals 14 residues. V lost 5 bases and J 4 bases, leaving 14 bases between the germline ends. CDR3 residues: CASSPGVTGYGYTF. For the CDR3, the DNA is TGTGCCAGCAGCCCGGGGGTCACAGGCTATGGCTACACCTTC.

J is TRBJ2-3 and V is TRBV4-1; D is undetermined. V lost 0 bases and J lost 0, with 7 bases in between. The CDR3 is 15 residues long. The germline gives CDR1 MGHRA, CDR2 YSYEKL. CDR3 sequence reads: CASSQDGWSTDTQYF. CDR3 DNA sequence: TGCGCCAGCAGCCAAGATGGGTGGAGCACAGATACGCAGTATTTT.

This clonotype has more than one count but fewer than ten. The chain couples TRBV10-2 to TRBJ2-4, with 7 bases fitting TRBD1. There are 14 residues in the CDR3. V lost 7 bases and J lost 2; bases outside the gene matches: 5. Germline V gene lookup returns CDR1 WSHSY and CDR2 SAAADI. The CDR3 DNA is TGCGCCAGCAATAAGGGGGCGACCAAAAACATTCAGTACTTC. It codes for CASNKGATKNIQYF.

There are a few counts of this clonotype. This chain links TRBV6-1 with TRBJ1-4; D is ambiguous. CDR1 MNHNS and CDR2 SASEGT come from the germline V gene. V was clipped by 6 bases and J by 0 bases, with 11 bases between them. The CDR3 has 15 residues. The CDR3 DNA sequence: TGTGCCAGCAGGAGAGAGTTTACAACTAATGAAAAACTGTTTTTT. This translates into CASRREFTTNEKLFF.

The CDR3 DNA sequence: TGTGCTAGTGGTCGACAGGGAGACTATGGCTACACCTTC. Encoded protein: CASGRQGDYGYTF. The V call is TRBV12-5, the J call TRBJ1-2; TRBD1 matches 7 bases. V lost 5 bases and J lost 3; bases outside the gene matches: 3. The CDR3 sequence is 13 residues long. Germline-derived CDR1 and CDR2 are LGHNT and FRNRAP.

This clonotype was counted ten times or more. Written as DNA, the CDR3 is TGTGCCACCAGCAGAGCGGGGGATGGCACCGGGGAGCTGTTTTTT. As protein: CATSRAGDGTGELFF. This chain joins TRBV15 and TRBJ2-2; TRBD2 might be the D (6 bases). The CDR3 is made up of 15 amino acids. Trimming removed 1 base at V and 4 bases at J, with 10 bases between. The germline CDR1 and CDR2 sequences are LNHNV and YYDKDF (reference sequence). Full variable domain (rest looked up from reference TRBV15 and TRBJ2-2): DAMVIQNPRYQVTQFGKPVTLSCSQTLNHNVMYWYQQKSSQAPKLLFHYYDKDFNNEADTPDNFQSRRPNTSFCFLDIRSPGLGDTAMYLCATSRAGDGTGELFFGEGSRLTVL.

CDR3 sequence: CASSSGASGSYEQYV. The CDR3 DNA is TGTGCCAGCAGTTCTGGGGCTAGCGGATCCTACGAGCAGTACGTC. This sequence joins TRBV6-5 and TRBJ2-7, with 7 nucleotides matching TRBD2. The junction had 7 bases not matched to a gene; V was cut back by 4 bases and J by 1 base. CDR1 is MNHEY and CDR2 is SVGAGI in the germline V gene. The CDR3 extends over 15 amino acids.

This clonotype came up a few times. CDR3 sequence: CASSLAVGREETQYF. CDR3 nucleotides: TGTGCCAGCAGCTTAGCGGTTGGGAGGGAGGAGACCCAGTACTTC. The chain couples TRBV7-8 to TRBJ2-5; 7 bases are shared with TRBD2. Germline V gene data show CDR1 as SGHVS and CDR2 as FQNEAQ. V dropped 0 bases and J dropped 5; count of bases not matched to a gene: 6. This CDR3 comprises 15 residues.

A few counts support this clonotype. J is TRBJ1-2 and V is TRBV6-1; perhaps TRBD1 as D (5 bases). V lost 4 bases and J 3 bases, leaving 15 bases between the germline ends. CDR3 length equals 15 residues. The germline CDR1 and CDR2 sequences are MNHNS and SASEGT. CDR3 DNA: TGTGCCAGCAGTGCCACGACAGTCAGTCACTATGGCTACACCTTC. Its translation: CASSATTVSHYGYTF.

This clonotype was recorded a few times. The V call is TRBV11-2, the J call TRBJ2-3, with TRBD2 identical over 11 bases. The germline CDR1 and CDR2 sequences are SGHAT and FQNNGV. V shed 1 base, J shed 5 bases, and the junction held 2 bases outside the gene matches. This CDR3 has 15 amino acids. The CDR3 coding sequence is TGTGCCAGCAGCTTAGGACTAGCGGGACGAGATACGCAGTATTTT. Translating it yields CASSLGLAGRDTQYF.

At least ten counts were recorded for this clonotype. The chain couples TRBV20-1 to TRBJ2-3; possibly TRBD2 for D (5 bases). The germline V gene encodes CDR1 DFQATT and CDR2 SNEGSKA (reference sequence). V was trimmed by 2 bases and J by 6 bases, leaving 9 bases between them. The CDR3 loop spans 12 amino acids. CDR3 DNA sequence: TGCAGTGCTAGAACTAGTCTGGATACGCAGTATTTT. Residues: CSARTSLDTQYF.

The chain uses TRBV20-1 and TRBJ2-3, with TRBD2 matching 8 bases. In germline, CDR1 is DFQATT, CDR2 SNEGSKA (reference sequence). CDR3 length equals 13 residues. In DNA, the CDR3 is TGCAGCACGGGACTAGGGAGCACAGATACGCAGTATTTT. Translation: CSTGLGSTDTQYF.

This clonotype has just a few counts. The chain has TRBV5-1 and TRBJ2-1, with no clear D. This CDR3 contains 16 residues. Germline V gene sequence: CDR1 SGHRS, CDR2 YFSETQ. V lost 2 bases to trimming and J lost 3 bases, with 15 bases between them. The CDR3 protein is CASSFVPDFDYNEQFF. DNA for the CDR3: TGCGCCAGCAGCTTCGTTCCTGACTTTGACTACAATGAGCAGTTCTTC.

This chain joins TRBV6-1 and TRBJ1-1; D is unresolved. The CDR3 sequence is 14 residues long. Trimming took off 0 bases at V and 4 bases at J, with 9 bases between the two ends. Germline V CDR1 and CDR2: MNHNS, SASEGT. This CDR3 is CASSEASRFTEAFF. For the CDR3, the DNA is TGTGCCAGCAGTGAAGCGTCGAGGTTCACTGAAGCTTTCTTT.

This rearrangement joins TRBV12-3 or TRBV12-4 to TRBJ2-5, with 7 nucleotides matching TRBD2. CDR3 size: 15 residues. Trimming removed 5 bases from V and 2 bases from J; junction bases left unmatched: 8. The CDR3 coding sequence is TGTGCCAGCAGTCCGGACCCTAGCGGACAAGAGACCCAGTACTTC. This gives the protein CASSPDPSGQETQYF.

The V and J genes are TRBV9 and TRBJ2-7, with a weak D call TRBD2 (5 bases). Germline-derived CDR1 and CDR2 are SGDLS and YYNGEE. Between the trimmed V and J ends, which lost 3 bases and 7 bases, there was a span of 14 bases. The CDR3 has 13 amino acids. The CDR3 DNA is TGTGCCAGCAGCGGTGGTGGGCGCGGGGAGCAGTACTTC. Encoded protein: CASSGGGRGEQYF.